Below, 8 T cell receptor beta chains from the same sample are listed, as sequenced in a study of T cell responses to AZD1222 COVID-19 vaccine (dated by TCRdb to about 2021). Libraries were constructed by the immunoSEQ multiplex PCR assay. TCRdb stores this immuneACCESS table with in-frame sequences only. Part of the clones is absent; in the studies checked, under half of the shortfall reflects unresolved V genes, and no reason is known for the rest. The sample data list 90,000 to 120,000 clones, and roughly 90% of these were observed just once. The top ten clonotypes cover roughly 1.3% of the sample. Interpreted using the paper, the time point label stands for: baseline before first vaccination. The sequencing used peripheral blood, collected on day 0 of AZD1222 vaccination. The receptors come from an adult in good health.

The J gene is TRBJ2-7, the V gene TRBV28; the D is unclear. CDR1 and CDR2 from the germline V gene are MDHEN and SYDVKM. V lost 5 bases and J 0 bases, leaving 11 bases between the germline ends. The CDR3 runs 14 residues. This chain's CDR3 is CASSGVGISYEQYF. The CDR3 DNA reads TGTGCCAGCAGTGGAGTAGGGATCTCCTACGAGCAGTACTTC.

The chain employs TRBV7-2 and TRBJ2-5, with 14 bases fitting TRBD2. Germline CDR1 and CDR2: SGHTA and FQGNSA. V lost 4 bases to trimming and J lost 5 bases; unmatched junction nucleotides: 6. This CDR3 region has 16 residues. Here the CDR3 reads CASSSAGTSGSETQYF. CDR3 bases: TGTGCCAGCAGCTCTGCCGGGACTAGCGGGAGTGAGACCCAGTACTTC.

The chain recombines TRBV24-1 with TRBJ2-1; possibly TRBD1 for D (6 bases). Trimming took 5 bases from V and 6 from J, leaving 13 bases between them. The germline CDR1 and CDR2 sequences are KGHDR and SFDVKD. The CDR3 spans 14 residues. In nucleotides, the CDR3 is TGTGCCACCAGTGCCGTGGGCAGGGGCAATGAGCAGTTCTTC. Its protein is CATSAVGRGNEQFF.

J is TRBJ2-1 and V is TRBV5-1, with D possibly matching TRBD2 (6 bases). The CDR3 runs to 15 residues. V was cut by 4 bases and J by 8 bases, with 19 bases left in between. In germline, CDR1 is SGHRS, CDR2 YFSETQ. CDR3 nucleotides: TGCGCCAGCAGCAGAAGACTGGAGGGTATGTATGAGCAGTTCTTC. This codes for CASSRRLEGMYEQFF.

V usage is TRBV7-2 and J usage is TRBJ2-2; 10 bases map to TRBD2. Unmatched junction bases numbered 6, after V lost 0 bases and J lost 2 bases. Germline CDR1 reads SGHTA; CDR2 reads FQGNSA. The CDR3 is made up of 18 amino acids. The chain's CDR3 is CASSLAGSGGTNTGELFF. The CDR3 nucleotides are TGTGCCAGCAGCTTAGCTGGTAGCGGGGGGACAAACACCGGGGAGCTGTTTTTT.

The table lists this clone with a count of one. The genes are TRBV29-1 and TRBJ1-1; D is ambiguous. Germline loops: CDR1 SQVTM, CDR2 ANQGSEA. V was trimmed by 4 bases and J by 4 bases, leaving 16 bases between them. The CDR3 has 14 amino acids. CDR3 DNA: TGCAGCGTTGTAGCACAGTACCCGGCCACTGAAGCTTTCTTT. Residues: CSVVAQYPATEAFF.

This clone was seen only a few times. The V gene is TRBV27, the J gene TRBJ1-3; tentatively, D is TRBD1 (6 bases). Trimming stripped 2 bases from V and 2 bases from J, with 10 bases between. The germline V gene encodes CDR1 MNHEY and CDR2 SMNVEV (reference sequence). The CDR3 is made up of 15 amino acids. CDR3 region: CASSLPQGTGNTIYF. The CDR3, as DNA: TGTGCCAGCAGTTTACCCCAGGGGACTGGAAACACCATATATTTT.

This chain connects TRBV19 to TRBJ1-1; 9 bases are shared with TRBD1. Trimming removed 6 bases from V and 4 bases from J; junction bases left unmatched: 6. Germline V gives CDR1 LNHDA, CDR2 SQIVND (reference sequence). This CDR3 has 14 amino acids. The DNA of the CDR3 is TGTGCCAGTAGGAGCGACAGGGGGGGCACTGAAGCTTTCTTT. Amino acids: CASRSDRGGTEAFF.